This T cell receptor (beta chain) was identified in a study of T cells in Graves' hyperthyroidism and ophthalmopathy. Amplification of TCR beta CDR3 regions was performed using RNA transcripts as template. The HTBI set primed first-round TCR CDR3 RT-PCR. TCRdb re-called the multiplex PCR reads with MiXCR, one entry per CDR3 protein. Among about 340,000 distinct CDR3 sequences listed, around a sixth were seen once. This clonotype was detected ten times or more. With 1 base removed from V and 4 bases from J, the gap between germline ends came to 10 bases. Per germline, CDR1 SGHTA and CDR2 FQGNSA. The length of the CDR3 is 14 residues.

The sequence was obtained from a woman aged 45 to 65 with Graves' hyperthyroidism. The source material was blood. The chain has TRBV7-2 and TRBJ1-2; D call uncertain. The DNA of the CDR3 is TGTGCCAGCAGCTTAGATCCAGGCTCCTATGGCTACACCTTC. It translates to CASSLDPGSYGYTF. Full variable domain (remainder filled in from reference TRBV7-2 and TRBJ1-2): GAGVSQSPSNKVTEKGKDVELRCDPISGHTALYWYRQSLGQGLEFLIYFQGNSAPDKSGLPSDRFSAERTGGSVSTLTIQRTQQEDSAVYLCASSLDPGSYGYTFGSGTRLTVV.